The clone carrying this TCR beta chain was counted many times. Trimming took 5 bases from V and 1 from J, leaving 20 bases between them. The length of the CDR3 is 17 residues. In germline, CDR1 is SGHAT, CDR2 FQNNGV. The entry originates in a study of metastatic and nonmetastatic thyroid tumors. Original methodology: For papillary thyroid cancer, a distant-metastasis classifier was constructed from CDR3 differences observed across clinicopathological groups. TCRdb used MiXCR to call clones anew from the PCR reads. The V and J calls were not made by the authors but by TCRdb's processing. Among around 26,000 clones, roughly 18% were seen once, and the ten largest hold roughly 5%. No patient received treatment before thyroid surgery.

The sequence was obtained from a male donor with papillary thyroid cancer or a benign thyroid nodule (not recorded which). Some clones in this sample may be carry-over from other donors' samples. This chain joins TRBV11-2 and TRBJ1-1, with D possibly being TRBD1 (5 bases). Source material: blood. The CDR3 loop is CASSRGLLPQGNTEAFF. The CDR3, as DNA: TGTGCCAGCAGCCGCGGCCTCCTACCCCAGGGGAACACTGAAGCTTTCTTT.